The 5 T cell receptor beta chains presented below share a single source sample, sequenced in a study of blood T cell repertoires in COVID-19. Some clones are missing from TCRdb's copy, which holds only in-frame ones; the method was immunoSEQ multiplex PCR. Of some 220,000 clones in the sample, about 80% were seen once. What was sequenced was PBMCs or T cells enriched from blood (not recorded which). These receptors originate from a woman in her forties with acute COVID-19.

The chain has TRBV15 and TRBJ1-4, with a tentative D call TRBD1 (6 bases). The germline gives CDR1 LNHNV, CDR2 YYDKDF (reference sequence). The length of the CDR3 is 15 residues. V gave up 0 bases and J gave up 8 bases, with 13 bases separating them. For the CDR3, the DNA is TGTGCCACCAGCAGAGACGTGGGGGCCGGAGAAAAACTGTTTTTT. This encodes CATSRDVGAGEKLFF.

This clone was counted between two and nine times. V and J are TRBV30 and TRBJ2-2, with TRBD2 as a possible D gene (6 bases). The germline V gene has CDR1 GTSNPN and CDR2 SVGIG (reference sequence). This CDR3 contains 15 residues. V was pared by 3 bases and J by 1 base, with 12 bases between. CDR3 region: CAWRRDWQNTGELFF. The CDR3 DNA reads TGTGCCTGGAGGCGGGACTGGCAGAACACCGGGGAGCTGTTTTTT.

The chain joins TRBV12-3 or TRBV12-4 to TRBJ1-2, with D tentatively TRBD1 (6 bases). The CDR3 covers 13 residues. Trimming took 5 bases from V and 6 from J, leaving 13 bases between them. The CDR3 spells CASSPGTSHGYTF. CDR3 nucleotides: TGTGCCAGCAGTCCCGGGACAAGCCATGGCTACACCTTC.

The chain employs TRBV27 and TRBJ2-5; 14 bases are shared with TRBD2. Trimming at V came to 7 bases and at J to 5 bases, leaving 21 bases not matched to a gene. The CDR3 covers 20 residues. CDR1 is MNHEY, CDR2 SMNVEV, per germline (reference sequence). In DNA form, the CDR3 reads TGTGCCAGCACCCCAGCACCTGGGCTGACTAGCGGGGGGGCCTGGGAGACCCAGTACTTC. This encodes CASTPAPGLTSGGAWETQYF.

This rearrangement joins TRBV4-1 to TRBJ2-1; 7 bases fit TRBD2. Germline V lookup: CDR1 MGHRA, CDR2 YSYEKL. V lost 1 base and J lost 0; bases outside the gene matches: 0. The CDR3 contains 15 residues. CDR3 in amino acids: CASSQAGGSYNEQFF. The CDR3 coding sequence is TGCGCCAGCAGCCAAGCGGGGGGCTCCTACAATGAGCAGTTCTTC.